The clone carrying this TCR beta chain was found a few times. Primers included in the PCR were 60 Vbeta and 13 Jbeta primers. The table came from immunoSEQ multiplex PCR; TCRdb's copy has only in-frame clones and leaves some out. Here the sample spans about 120,000 clones, around 74% being singletons. The data derive from a study of cytomegalovirus exposure and HLA in healthy donors. Germline loops: CDR1 ENHRY, CDR2 SYGVKD. V was shortened by 6 bases and J by 4 bases, with 15 bases between the two germline ends. The CDR3 totals 15 residues. The rearrangement joins TRBV10-3 to TRBJ2-2; D perhaps matches TRBD1 (5 bases). This TCR was recovered from a man aged 60 to 69 in good health and CMV-seropositive. Sequencing was carried out using PBMCs. The DNA of the CDR3 is TGTGCCATCAGGAAACCCCCAGGGATCACCGGGGAGCTGTTTTTT. As protein: CAIRKPPGITGELFF.